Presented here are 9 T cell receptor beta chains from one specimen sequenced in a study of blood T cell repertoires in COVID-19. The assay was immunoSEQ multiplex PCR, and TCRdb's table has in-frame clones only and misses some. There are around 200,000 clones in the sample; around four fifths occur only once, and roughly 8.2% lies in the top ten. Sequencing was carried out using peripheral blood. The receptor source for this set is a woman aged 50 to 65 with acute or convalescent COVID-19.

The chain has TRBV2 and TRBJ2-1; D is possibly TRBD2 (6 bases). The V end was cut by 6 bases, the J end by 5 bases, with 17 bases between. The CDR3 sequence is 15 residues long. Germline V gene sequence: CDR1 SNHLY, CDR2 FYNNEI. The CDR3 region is CASSLLALGDNEQFF. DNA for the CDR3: TGTGCCAGCAGCCTCCTAGCGCTGGGGGACAATGAGCAGTTCTTC.

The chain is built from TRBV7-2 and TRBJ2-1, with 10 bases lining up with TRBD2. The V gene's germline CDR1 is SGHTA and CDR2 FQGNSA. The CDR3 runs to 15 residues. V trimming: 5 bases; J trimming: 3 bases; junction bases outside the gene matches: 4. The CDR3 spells CASSLGTSDYNEQFF. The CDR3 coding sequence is TGTGCCAGCAGCCTCGGGACTAGCGACTACAATGAGCAGTTCTTC. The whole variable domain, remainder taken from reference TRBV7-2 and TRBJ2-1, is GAGVSQSPSNKVTEKGKDVELRCDPISGHTALYWYRQSLGQGLEFLIYFQGNSAPDKSGLPSDRFSAERTGGSVSTLTIQRTQQEDSAVYLCASSLGTSDYNEQFFGPGTRLTVL.

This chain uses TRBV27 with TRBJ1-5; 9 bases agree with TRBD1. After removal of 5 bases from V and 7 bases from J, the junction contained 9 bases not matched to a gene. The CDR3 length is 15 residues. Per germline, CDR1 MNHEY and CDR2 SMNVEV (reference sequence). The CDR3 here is CASSPRDRALQPQHF. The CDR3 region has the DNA TGTGCCAGCAGTCCTAGGGACAGGGCGTTGCAGCCCCAGCATTTT.

The chain's CDR3 is CASGWGLNSPLHF. The CDR3 DNA follows: TGTGCCAGCGGGTGGGGGCTGAATTCACCCCTCCACTTT. The chain joins TRBV7-9 to TRBJ1-6; a weak D match, TRBD1 (6 bases). Germline values: CDR1 SEHNR, CDR2 FQNEAQ (reference sequence). This CDR3 comprises 13 residues. The germline V and J ends were trimmed by 8 bases and 7 bases, with 12 bases remaining between them.

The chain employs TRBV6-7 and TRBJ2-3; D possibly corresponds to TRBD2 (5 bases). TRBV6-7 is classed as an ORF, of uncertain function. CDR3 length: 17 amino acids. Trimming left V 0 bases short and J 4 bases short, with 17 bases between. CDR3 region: CASSYSDASLRPDTQYF. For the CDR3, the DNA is TGTGCCAGCAGTTACTCTGATGCTAGCCTCCGCCCAGATACGCAGTATTTT.

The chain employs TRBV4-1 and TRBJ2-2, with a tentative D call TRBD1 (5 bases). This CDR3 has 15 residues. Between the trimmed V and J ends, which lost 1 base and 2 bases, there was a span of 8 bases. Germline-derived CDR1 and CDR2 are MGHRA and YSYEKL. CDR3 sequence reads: CASSQVDSNTGELFF. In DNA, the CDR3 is TGCGCCAGCAGCCAAGTAGACAGCAACACCGGGGAGCTGTTTTTT.

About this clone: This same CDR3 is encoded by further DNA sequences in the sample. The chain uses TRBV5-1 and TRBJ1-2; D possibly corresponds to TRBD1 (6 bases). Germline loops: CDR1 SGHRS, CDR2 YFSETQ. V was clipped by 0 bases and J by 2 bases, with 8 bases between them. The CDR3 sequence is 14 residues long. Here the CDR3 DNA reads TGCGCCAGCAGCTTGGGTCAGGGGAACTATGGCTACACCTTC. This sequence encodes CASSLGQGNYGYTF. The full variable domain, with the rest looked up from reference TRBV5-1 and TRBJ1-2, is KAGVTQTPRYLIKTRGQQVTLSCSPISGHRSVSWYQQTPGQGLQFLFEYFSETQRNKGNFPGRFSGRQFSNSRSEMNVSTLELGDSALYLCASSLGQGNYGYTFGSGTRLTVV.

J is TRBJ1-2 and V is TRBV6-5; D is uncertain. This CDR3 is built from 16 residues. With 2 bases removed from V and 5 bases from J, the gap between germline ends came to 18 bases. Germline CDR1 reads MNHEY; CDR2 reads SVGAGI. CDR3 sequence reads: CASSYQKQISAYGYTF. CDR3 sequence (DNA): TGTGCCAGCAGTTACCAGAAACAGATCTCAGCATATGGCTACACCTTC.

Here the CDR3 reads CSASVGGVGTEAFF. As DNA, the CDR3 is TGCAGTGCTAGTGTAGGGGGCGTTGGGACTGAAGCTTTCTTT. The chain links TRBV20-1 to TRBJ1-1, with 7 bases aligning to TRBD1. The J segment lost 5 bases and the V segment lost 3 bases, leaving 9 bases of the junction unmatched. CDR1 and CDR2 (germline): DFQATT, SNEGSKA (reference sequence). The CDR3 contains 14 residues.